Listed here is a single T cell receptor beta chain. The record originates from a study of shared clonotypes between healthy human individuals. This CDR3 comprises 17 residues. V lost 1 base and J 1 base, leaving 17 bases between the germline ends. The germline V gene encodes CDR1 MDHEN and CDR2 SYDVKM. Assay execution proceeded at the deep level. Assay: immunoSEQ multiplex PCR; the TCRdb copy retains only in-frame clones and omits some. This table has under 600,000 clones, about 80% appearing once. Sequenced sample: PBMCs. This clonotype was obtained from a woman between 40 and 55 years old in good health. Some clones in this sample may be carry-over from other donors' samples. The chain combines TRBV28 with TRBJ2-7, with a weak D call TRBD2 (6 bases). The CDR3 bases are TGTGCCAGCAGTTTATCGCGAGGGGCCGGGGGTTCCTACGAGCAGTACTTC. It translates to CASSLSRGAGGSYEQYF.